This T cell receptor (beta chain) was found in a study of T cells in Graves' hyperthyroidism and ophthalmopathy. CDR1 and CDR2 from the germline V gene are SGHRS and YFSETQ. The V segment lost 6 bases and the J segment 9 bases; nucleotides outside the gene matches: 9. The CDR3 spans 15 residues. The TCR beta CDR3 regions underwent amplification using RNA transcripts as the source. RT-PCR in the first round (using the HTBI primer set) targeted the TCR CDR3. Via MiXCR, TCRdb re-called the multiplex PCR reads, giving one row per CDR3 protein. Here the sample spans about 560,000 distinct CDR3 sequences, around 17% being singletons. Disease duration under 2 months; hyperthyroidism patients were aged 18 to 65. This clonotype has only a few counts.

The sequenced sample was blood. The chain joins TRBV5-1 to TRBJ2-1; 13 nucleotides match TRBD2. The origin of this receptor is a woman in her late teens or twenties with Graves' hyperthyroidism. The CDR3 DNA reads as TGCGCCAGCACCCTACTAGCGGGAGGGCTGGTTGAGCAGTTCTTC. Amino acids: CASTLLAGGLVEQFF.